This T cell receptor beta chain originates from a study of regulatory T cells in long-lasting Graves disease. Details on this clonotype: Its antigen is not identified.

Study-wide results and limits: The study found TRBV28, TRBJ1-2 and TRBJ2-5 favored in persistent disease. New patients shared over 800 public clonotypes, fewer than the 2,500 to 3,500 shared by persistent patients. TCR diversity was lower in persistent Graves' patients than in newly diagnosed ones.

Time point of the sample: persistent/refractory GD, antithyroid drugs over 5 years with positive TRAb. PBMCs provided the RNA from which the TCR library was made. Approximately 8.9-milliliter peripheral blood samples went into EDTA tubes. HTBI primers from iRepertoire and Arm-PCR of CDR3 regions yielded the TCR beta libraries. Each CDR3 protein gets one entry after TCRdb re-called the multiplex PCR reads with MiXCR. The sample consists of hundreds of thousands of distinct CDR3 sequences, around 21% of them appearing once. The CDR3 consists of 12 residues. CDR1 is MDHEN and CDR2 is SYDVKM in the germline V gene. V was pared by 4 bases and J by 6 bases, with 10 bases between.

The material was peripheral blood mononuclear cells (PBMCs), obtained when the disease was refractory, from a patient treated with antithyroid drugs. The V gene is TRBV28, the J gene TRBJ2-7; a possible D gene is TRBD2 (7 bases). The TCR sequence derives from a female donor with Graves disease. Here the CDR3 DNA reads TGTGCCAGCAGTTCCCGGGGGGCCGAGCAGTACTTC. This gives the protein CASSSRGAEQYF.